This is a list of T cell receptor beta chains from one sample in a study of T cell repertoires in aging, cancer and after chemotherapy. Each CDR3 protein gets one entry after TCRdb re-called the multiplex PCR reads with MiXCR. The sample has thousands of distinct CDR3 sequences, roughly a quarter seen once; the top ten hold around 2.5%. The sequenced sample was blood. The source is a human donor in good health. The CDR3 runs from the conserved cysteine through the conserved F or W. Fields, in order: D gene, V gene, J gene, clone size, CDR3 protein, CDR3 DNA. D genes are given only for firm matches. Clone size is given for some rows only: seen once, a few or many times, or a class if the clone is expanded.

.	TRBV7-2	TRBJ2-1	medium-sized	CASSLGGGNEQFF	TGTGCCAGCAGCTTAGGAGGGGGGAATGAGCAGTTCTTC
.	TRBV24-1	TRBJ2-3	.	CATSSEMGGGRDTQYF	TGTGCCACCAGTTCCGAAATGGGAGGCGGTAGGGATACGCAGTATTTT
.	TRBV25-1	TRBJ1-2	few	CASSRGNSLYGYTF	TGTGCCAGCAGTAGGGGGAACAGCCTCTATGGCTACACCTTC
TRBD2	TRBV4-2	TRBJ2-7	few	CASSREGLAGVNEQYF	TGTGCCAGCAGCCGGGAGGGGCTAGCGGGAGTGAACGAGCAGTACTTC
.	TRBV15	TRBJ2-7	medium-sized	CATSSPGRREYEQYF	TGTGCCACCAGCAGCCCGGGCAGGAGGGAATACGAGCAGTACTTC
TRBD1	TRBV6-1	TRBJ2-6	medium-sized	CASRGGTGRANVLTF	TGTGCCAGCAGGGGGGGGACAGGGAGGGCCAACGTCCTGACTTTC
TRBD2	TRBV6-2/TRBV6-3	TRBJ2-2	.	CASSYSILRLAGGGMNTGELFF	TGTGCCAGCAGTTACTCGATACTCCGACTAGCGGGAGGCGGGATGAACACCGGGGAGCTGTTTTTT
.	TRBV30	TRBJ1-1	few	CAWSVGPGGALNTEAFF	TGTGCCTGGAGTGTGGGTCCGGGGGGGGCTTTGAACACTGAAGCTTTCTTT
.	TRBV28	TRBJ1-2	medium-sized	CASTTSNYGYTF	TGTGCCAGCACTACCAGCAACTATGGCTACACCTTC
.	TRBV27	TRBJ1-1	medium-sized	CASSLADTRATEAFF	TGTGCCAGCAGTTTAGCGGACACCAGGGCCACTGAAGCTTTCTTT
.	TRBV7-6	TRBJ1-2	.	CASSPLREPPYGYTF	TGTGCCAGCAGCCCGCTGCGGGAGCCCCCTTATGGCTACACCTTC
TRBD1	TRBV20-1	TRBJ2-3	.	CSAQTGADTQYF	TGCAGTGCACAAACAGGGGCAGATACGCAGTATTTT
.	TRBV20-1	TRBJ2-1	few	CSAGSRRNEQFF	TGCAGTGCTGGATCCCGGAGGAATGAGCAGTTCTTC
.	TRBV5-1	TRBJ2-3	.	CASSGHRTDTQYF	TGCGCCAGCAGTGGACATCGCACAGATACGCAGTATTTT
TRBD1	TRBV28	TRBJ1-2	.	CASSWDSSAYGYTF	TGTGCCAGCAGCTGGGACAGTTCTGCCTATGGCTACACCTTC
.	TRBV20-1	TRBJ2-7	.	CSASEEQYF	TGCAGTGCTAGCGAAGAGCAGTACTTC
.	TRBV6-2/TRBV6-3	TRBJ1-1	few	CASSYSPQEWNTEAFF	TGTGCCAGCAGTTACTCGCCACAGGAATGGAACACTGAAGCTTTCTTT
TRBD1	TRBV20-1	TRBJ1-5	medium-sized	CSARGDSLSNQPQHF	TGCAGTGCTAGAGGGGACAGCCTTAGCAATCAGCCCCAGCATTTT
.	TRBV20-1	TRBJ1-1	medium-sized	CSASPVERNTEAFF	TGCAGTGCTAGCCCCGTAGAGCGGAACACTGAAGCTTTCTTT
.	TRBV20-1	TRBJ2-1	few	CSARGWGGYNEQFF	TGCAGTGCTAGAGGGTGGGGAGGTTACAATGAGCAGTTCTTC
.	TRBV27	TRBJ2-7	medium-sized	CASSLSRGYEQYF	TGTGCCAGCAGTTTATCCAGGGGCTACGAGCAGTACTTC
.	TRBV6-5	TRBJ2-3	few	CASPFPRGAADTQYF	TGTGCCAGCCCCTTCCCAAGGGGGGCAGCAGATACGCAGTATTTT
.	TRBV27	TRBJ1-2	medium-sized	CASSFSGGSGYTF	TGTGCCAGCAGTTTCTCGGGGGGCTCTGGCTACACCTTC
.	TRBV5-1	TRBJ1-1	.	CASSPAGTVNTEAFF	TGCGCCAGCAGCCCAGCAGGGACGGTGAACACTGAAGCTTTCTTT
TRBD2	TRBV6-5	TRBJ2-1	medium-sized	CATTSGSYNEQFF	TGTGCCACAACTAGCGGTTCCTACAATGAGCAGTTCTTC
TRBD2	TRBV4-2	TRBJ2-7	few	CASSQDVGGMYYEQYF	TGTGCCAGCAGCCAAGACGTGGGAGGGATGTACTACGAGCAGTACTTC
.	TRBV20-1	TRBJ2-7	medium-sized	CSARTGYEQYF	TGCAGTGCTAGAACAGGCTACGAGCAGTACTTC
TRBD2	TRBV6-4	TRBJ2-3	.	CASRQTSGGTDTQYF	TGTGCCAGCAGACAGACTAGCGGGGGCACAGATACGCAGTATTTT
TRBD1	TRBV27	TRBJ1-2	few	CASKGGTGGRRTYGYTF	TGTGCCAGCAAGGGGGGGACAGGGGGCCGTCGGACCTATGGCTACACCTTC
.	TRBV6-5	TRBJ2-7	medium-sized	CASRVSRDTFYEQYF	TGTGCCAGCAGAGTTAGCCGGGACACATTTTACGAGCAGTACTTC
.	TRBV20-1	TRBJ1-5	.	CSAGQGLLSNKPQHF	TGCAGTGCTGGACAAGGGCTTCTTAGCAATAAGCCCCAGCATTTT
.	TRBV10-3	TRBJ2-7	few	CAISESILRGDPYEQYF	TGTGCCATCAGTGAGTCGATCCTGAGGGGGGATCCCTACGAGCAGTACTTC
.	TRBV21-1	TRBJ1-1	.	CARHRDRGNEDTEAFF	TGTGCCAGGCACCGGGACAGGGGTAATGAGGACACTGAAGCTTTCTTT
TRBD2	TRBV7-2	TRBJ2-1	.	CASSLNPPGLASNNEQFF	TGTGCCAGCAGCTTAAACCCACCGGGACTAGCGAGTAACAATGAGCAGTTCTTC